The clone carrying this T cell receptor beta chain was seen at least ten times. Its antigen is not identified. The source of the sample is a study of response to subunit inactivated influenza vaccine. Overall study results and limits: Few new T cells, the authors suggested, are recruited by each seasonal influenza vaccination.

From germline, CDR1 is LGHDT and CDR2 YNNKEL (reference sequence). This CDR3 comprises 13 residues. V shed 1 base and J shed 7 bases, with 5 bases lying between them. TCRdb ran MiXCR on the RT-PCR reads and lists one entry per CDR3 protein. This sample has hundreds of thousands of distinct CDR3 sequences, with around 8% found just once. The sequence was obtained from a man between 50 and 75 years old who received an inactivated influenza vaccine. Specimen: PBMCs from blood, collected around 25 months after vaccination. The chain uses TRBV3-1 and TRBJ1-6, with unresolved D. For the CDR3, the DNA is TGTGCCAGCAGCCAAGTAAGAAATTCACCCCTCCACTTT. This encodes CASSQVRNSPLHF.